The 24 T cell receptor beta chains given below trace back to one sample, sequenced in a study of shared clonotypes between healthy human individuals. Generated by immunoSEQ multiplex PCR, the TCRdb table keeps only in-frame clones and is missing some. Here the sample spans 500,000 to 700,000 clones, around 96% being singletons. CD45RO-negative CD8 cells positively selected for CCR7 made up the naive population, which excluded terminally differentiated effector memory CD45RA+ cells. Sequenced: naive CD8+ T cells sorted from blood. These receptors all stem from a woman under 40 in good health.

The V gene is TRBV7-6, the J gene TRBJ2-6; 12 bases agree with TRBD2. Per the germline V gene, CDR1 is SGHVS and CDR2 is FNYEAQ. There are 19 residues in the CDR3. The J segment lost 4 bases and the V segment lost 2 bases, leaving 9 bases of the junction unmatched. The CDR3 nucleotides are TGTGCCAGCAGCTTACCCCCTCGACTAGCGGGAGCCGGGGCCAACGTCCTGACTTTC. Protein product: CASSLPPRLAGAGANVLTF.

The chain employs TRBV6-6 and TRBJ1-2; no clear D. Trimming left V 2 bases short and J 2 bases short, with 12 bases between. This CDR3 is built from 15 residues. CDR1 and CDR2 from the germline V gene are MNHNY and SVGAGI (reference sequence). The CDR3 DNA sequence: TGTGCCAGCAGTTACGGGGAGGGATTCAACTATGGCTACACCTTC. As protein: CASSYGEGFNYGYTF.

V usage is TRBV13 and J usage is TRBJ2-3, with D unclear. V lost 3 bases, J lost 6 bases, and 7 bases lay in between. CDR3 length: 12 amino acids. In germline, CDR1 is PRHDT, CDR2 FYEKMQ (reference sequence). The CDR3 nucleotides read TGTGCCAGCAGCTTTGTTCCCGATACGCAGTATTTT. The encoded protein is CASSFVPDTQYF.

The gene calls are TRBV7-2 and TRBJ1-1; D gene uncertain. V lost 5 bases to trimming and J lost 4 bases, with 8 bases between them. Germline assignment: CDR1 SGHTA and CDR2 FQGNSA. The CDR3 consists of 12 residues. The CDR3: CASSQRGTEAFF. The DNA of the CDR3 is TGTGCCAGCAGCCAACGTGGCACTGAAGCTTTCTTT. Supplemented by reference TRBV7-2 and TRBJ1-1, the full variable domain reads GAGVSQSPSNKVTEKGKDVELRCDPISGHTALYWYRQSLGQGLEFLIYFQGNSAPDKSGLPSDRFSAERTGGSVSTLTIQRTQQEDSAVYLCASSQRGTEAFFGQGTRLTVV.

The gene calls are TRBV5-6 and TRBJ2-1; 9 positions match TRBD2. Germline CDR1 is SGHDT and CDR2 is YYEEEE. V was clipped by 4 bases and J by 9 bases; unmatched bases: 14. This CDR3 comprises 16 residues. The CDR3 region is CASSPGSSGSLGEQFF. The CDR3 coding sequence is TGTGCCAGCAGCCCCGGTAGTAGCGGGAGCCTGGGTGAGCAGTTCTTC.

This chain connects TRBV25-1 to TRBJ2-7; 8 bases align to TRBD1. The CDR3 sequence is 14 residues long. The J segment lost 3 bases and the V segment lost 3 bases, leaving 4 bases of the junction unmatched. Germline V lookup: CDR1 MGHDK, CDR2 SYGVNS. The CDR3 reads CASSETGDGYEQYF. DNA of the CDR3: TGTGCCAGCAGTGAGACAGGGGATGGCTACGAGCAGTACTTC.

CDR3 sequence reads: CASSSWTSFDTQYF. The CDR3 DNA reads TGTGCCAGCAGTTCTTGGACTAGCTTTGATACGCAGTATTTT. V and J are TRBV27 and TRBJ2-3; 8 bases are a match to TRBD2. Germline V gene sequence: CDR1 MNHEY, CDR2 SMNVEV (reference sequence). V trimming: 4 bases; J trimming: 6 bases; junction bases outside the gene matches: 6. CDR3 length: 14 amino acids.

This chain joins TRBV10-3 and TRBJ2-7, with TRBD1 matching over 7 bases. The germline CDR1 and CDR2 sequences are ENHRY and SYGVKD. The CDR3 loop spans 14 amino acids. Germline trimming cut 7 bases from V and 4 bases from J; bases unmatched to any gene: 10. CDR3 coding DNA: TGTGCCATCACCAGGGGGAATATAACATACGAGCAGTACTTC. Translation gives CAITRGNITYEQYF.

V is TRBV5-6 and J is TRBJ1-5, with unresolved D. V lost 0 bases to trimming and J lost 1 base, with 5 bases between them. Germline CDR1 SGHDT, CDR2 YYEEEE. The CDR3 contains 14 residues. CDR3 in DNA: TGTGCCAGCAGCTTGGCTCAGAGCAATCAGCCCCAGCATTTT. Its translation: CASSLAQSNQPQHF.

The CDR3 DNA sequence: TGTGCCATCACGACAGGGAGGGCTAATGAAAAACTGTTTTTT. Amino acid sequence: CAITTGRANEKLFF. The chain combines TRBV28 with TRBJ1-4; TRBD1 agrees at 7 bases. Germline trimming cut 10 bases from V and 3 bases from J; bases unmatched to any gene: 8. The CDR3 covers 14 residues. The germline V gene encodes CDR1 MDHEN and CDR2 SYDVKM.

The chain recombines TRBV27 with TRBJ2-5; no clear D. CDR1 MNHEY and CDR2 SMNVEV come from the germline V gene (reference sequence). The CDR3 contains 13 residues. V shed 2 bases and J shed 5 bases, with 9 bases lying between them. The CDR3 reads CASSLIERETQYF. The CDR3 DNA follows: TGTGCCAGCAGTTTAATTGAACGGGAGACCCAGTACTTC.

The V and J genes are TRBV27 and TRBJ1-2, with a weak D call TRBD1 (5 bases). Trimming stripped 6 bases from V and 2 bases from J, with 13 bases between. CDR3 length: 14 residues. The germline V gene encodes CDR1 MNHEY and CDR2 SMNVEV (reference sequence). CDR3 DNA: TGTGCCAGCAGCTTCCAGGGAACCAACTATGGCTACACCTTC. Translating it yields CASSFQGTNYGYTF.

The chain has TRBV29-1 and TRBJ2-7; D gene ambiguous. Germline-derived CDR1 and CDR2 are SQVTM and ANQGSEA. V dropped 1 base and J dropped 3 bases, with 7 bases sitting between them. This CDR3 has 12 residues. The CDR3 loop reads CSVEAKGYEQYF. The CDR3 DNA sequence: TGCAGCGTTGAAGCGAAAGGCTACGAGCAGTACTTC.

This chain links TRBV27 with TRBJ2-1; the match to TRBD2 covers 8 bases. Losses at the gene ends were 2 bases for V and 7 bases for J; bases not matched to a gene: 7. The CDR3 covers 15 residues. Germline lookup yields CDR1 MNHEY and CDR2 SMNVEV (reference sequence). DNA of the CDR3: TGTGCCAGCAGTTTAGGTAGCGGGAATACGAATGAGCAGTTCTTC. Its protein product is CASSLGSGNTNEQFF.

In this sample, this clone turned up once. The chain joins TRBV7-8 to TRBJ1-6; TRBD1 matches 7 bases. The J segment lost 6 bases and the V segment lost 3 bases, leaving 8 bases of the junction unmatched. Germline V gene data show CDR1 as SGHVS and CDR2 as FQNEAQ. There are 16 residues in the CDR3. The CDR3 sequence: CASSFDFGTVNSPLHF. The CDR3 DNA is TGTGCCAGCAGCTTCGATTTCGGGACAGTTAATTCACCCCTCCACTTT.

The CDR3 DNA follows: TGTGCCAGCAGTGGGGCGGGATCCTACAATGAGCAGTTCTTC. As protein: CASSGAGSYNEQFF. The chain employs TRBV2 and TRBJ2-1, with D possibly being TRBD2 (6 bases). The V gene's germline CDR1 is SNHLY and CDR2 FYNNEI. This CDR3 comprises 14 residues. V lost 4 bases to trimming and J lost 1 base, with 8 bases between them.

The CDR3 DNA follows: TGCGCCAGCAGCCAAGATTGGACAGGGGACGAGCAGTACTTC. This sequence encodes CASSQDWTGDEQYF. The gene calls are TRBV4-1 and TRBJ2-7; 9 nucleotides align to TRBD1. With V trimmed by 0 bases and J by 5 bases, 2 bases remained unmatched. The CDR3 is 14 amino acids. Germline lookup yields CDR1 MGHRA and CDR2 YSYEKL.

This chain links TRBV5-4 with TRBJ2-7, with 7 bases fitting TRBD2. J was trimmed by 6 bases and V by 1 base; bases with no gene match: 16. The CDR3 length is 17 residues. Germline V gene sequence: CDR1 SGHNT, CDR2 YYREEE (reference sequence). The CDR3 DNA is TGTGCCAGCAGCTTGACGGCTATATTACGGGAGGATAGCGAGCAGTACTTC. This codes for CASSLTAILREDSEQYF.

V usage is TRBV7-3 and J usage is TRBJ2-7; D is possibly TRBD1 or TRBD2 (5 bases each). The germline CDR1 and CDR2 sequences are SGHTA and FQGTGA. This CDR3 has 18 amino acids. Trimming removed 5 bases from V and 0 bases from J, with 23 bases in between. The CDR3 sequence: CASSKTVFQQTSSYEQYF. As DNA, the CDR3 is TGTGCCAGCAGCAAGACAGTCTTCCAACAAACTAGCTCCTACGAGCAGTACTTC.

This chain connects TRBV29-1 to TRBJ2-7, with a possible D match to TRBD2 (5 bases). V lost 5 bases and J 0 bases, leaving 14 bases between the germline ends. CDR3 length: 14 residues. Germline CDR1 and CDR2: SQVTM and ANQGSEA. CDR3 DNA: TGCAGCGTTAACCGCTTGGGGAGCTCCTACGAGCAGTACTTC. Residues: CSVNRLGSSYEQYF.

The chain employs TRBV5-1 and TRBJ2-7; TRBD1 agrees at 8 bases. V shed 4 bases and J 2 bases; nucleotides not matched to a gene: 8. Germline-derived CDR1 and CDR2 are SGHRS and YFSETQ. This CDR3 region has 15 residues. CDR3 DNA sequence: TGCGCCAGCAGCCCCAGGGGGCGTTCTGCCTACGAGCAGTACTTC. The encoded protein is CASSPRGRSAYEQYF.

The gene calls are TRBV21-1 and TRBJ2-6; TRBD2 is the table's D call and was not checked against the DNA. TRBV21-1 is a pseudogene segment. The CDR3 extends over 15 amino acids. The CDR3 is CASSRRLSGANVLTF. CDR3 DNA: TGTGCCAGCAGCAGGCGACTCTCTGGGGCCAACGTCCTGACTTTC.

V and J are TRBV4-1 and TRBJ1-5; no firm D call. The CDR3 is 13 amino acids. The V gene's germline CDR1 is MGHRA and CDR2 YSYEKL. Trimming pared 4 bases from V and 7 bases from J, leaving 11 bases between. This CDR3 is CASSLRERQPQHF. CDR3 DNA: TGCGCCAGCAGCCTAAGGGAGAGACAGCCCCAGCATTTT.

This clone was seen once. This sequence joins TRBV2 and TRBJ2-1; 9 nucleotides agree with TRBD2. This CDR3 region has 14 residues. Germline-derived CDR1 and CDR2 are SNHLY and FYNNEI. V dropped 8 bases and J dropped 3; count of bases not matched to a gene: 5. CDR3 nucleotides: TGTGCCAGCGGGGGACTAGCCCTCTACAATGAGCAGTTCTTC. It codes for CASGGLALYNEQFF.